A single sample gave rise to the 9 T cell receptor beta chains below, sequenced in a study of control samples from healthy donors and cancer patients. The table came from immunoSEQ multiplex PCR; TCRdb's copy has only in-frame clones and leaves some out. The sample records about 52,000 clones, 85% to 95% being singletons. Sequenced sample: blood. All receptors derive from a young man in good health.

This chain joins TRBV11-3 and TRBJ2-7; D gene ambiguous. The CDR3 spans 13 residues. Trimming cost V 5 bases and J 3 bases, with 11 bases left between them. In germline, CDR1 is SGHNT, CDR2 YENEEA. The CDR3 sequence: CASSPEWGYEQYF. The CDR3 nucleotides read TGTGCCAGCAGCCCCGAATGGGGCTACGAGCAGTACTTC.

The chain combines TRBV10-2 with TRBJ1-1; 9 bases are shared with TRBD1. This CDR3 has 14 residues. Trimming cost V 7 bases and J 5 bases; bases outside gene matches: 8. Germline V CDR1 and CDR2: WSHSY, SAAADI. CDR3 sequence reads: CASTITGGLTEAFF. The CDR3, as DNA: TGCGCCAGCACTATAACAGGGGGCTTAACTGAAGCTTTCTTT.

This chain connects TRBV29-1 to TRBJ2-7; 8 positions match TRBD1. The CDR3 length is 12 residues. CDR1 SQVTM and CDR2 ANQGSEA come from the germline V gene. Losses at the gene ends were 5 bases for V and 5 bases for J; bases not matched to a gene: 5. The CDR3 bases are TGCAGCGTTAAACAGGGGGTTCACGAGCAGTACTTC. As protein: CSVKQGVHEQYF.

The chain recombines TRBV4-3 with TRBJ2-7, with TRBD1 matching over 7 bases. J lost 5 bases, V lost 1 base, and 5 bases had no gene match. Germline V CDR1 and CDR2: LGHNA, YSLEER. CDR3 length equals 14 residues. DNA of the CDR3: TGCGCCAGCAGCCAAGGTACAGGGGTGAACGAGCAGTACTTC. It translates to CASSQGTGVNEQYF.

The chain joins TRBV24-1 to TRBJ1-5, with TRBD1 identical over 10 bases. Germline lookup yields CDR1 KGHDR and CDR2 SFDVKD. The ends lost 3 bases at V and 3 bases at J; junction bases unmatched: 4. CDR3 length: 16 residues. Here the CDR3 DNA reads TGTGCCACCAGTGATGCCGGGACAGGGGACAATCAGCCCCAGCATTTT. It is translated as CATSDAGTGDNQPQHF.

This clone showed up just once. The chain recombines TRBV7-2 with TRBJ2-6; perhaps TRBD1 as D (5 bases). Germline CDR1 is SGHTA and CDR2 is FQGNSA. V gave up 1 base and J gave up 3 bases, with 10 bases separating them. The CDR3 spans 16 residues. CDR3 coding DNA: TGTGCCAGCAGCTTAGATCAGGGTAATGGGGCCAACGTCCTGACTTTC. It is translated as CASSLDQGNGANVLTF.

This CDR3 reads CASSIGHPYEQYF. CDR3 coding DNA: TGTGCCAGTAGTATAGGACACCCCTACGAGCAGTACTTC. This chain connects TRBV19 to TRBJ2-7; unclear D gene. Deletions cut 1 base from V and 2 bases from J, with 6 bases between. The germline V gene has CDR1 LNHDA and CDR2 SQIVND (reference sequence). This CDR3 has 13 amino acids.

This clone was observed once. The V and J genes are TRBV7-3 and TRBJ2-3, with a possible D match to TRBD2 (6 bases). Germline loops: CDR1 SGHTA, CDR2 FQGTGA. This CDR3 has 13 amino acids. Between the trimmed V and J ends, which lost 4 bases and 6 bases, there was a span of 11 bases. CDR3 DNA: TGTGCCAGCAGCTCAAACCGGGGGGATACGCAGTATTTT. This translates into CASSSNRGDTQYF.

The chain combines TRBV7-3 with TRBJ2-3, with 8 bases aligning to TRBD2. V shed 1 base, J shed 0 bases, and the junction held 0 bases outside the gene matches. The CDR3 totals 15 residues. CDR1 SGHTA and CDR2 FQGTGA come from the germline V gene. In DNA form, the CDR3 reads TGTGCCAGCAGCTTAAGCGGGAGGAGCACAGATACGCAGTATTTT. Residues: CASSLSGRSTDTQYF.